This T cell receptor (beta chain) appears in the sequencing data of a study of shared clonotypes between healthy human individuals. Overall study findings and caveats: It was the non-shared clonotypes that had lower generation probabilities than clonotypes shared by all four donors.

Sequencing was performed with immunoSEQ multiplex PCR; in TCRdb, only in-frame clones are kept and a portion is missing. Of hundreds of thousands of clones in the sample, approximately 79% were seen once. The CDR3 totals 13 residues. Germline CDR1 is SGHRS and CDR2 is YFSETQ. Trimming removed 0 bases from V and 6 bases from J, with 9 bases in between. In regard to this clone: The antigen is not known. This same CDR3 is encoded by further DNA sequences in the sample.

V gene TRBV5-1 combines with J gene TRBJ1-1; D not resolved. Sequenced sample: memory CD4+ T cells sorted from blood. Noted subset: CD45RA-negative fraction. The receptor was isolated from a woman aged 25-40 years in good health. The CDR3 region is CASSLGPGAEAFF. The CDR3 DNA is TGCGCCAGCAGCTTGGGTCCCGGCGCTGAAGCTTTCTTT.